Shown below are 31 T cell receptor beta chains from a single sample sequenced in a study of regulatory T cells in long-lasting Graves disease. Described time point: persistent/refractory GD, antithyroid drugs over 5 years with positive TRAb. With RNA extracted from PBMCs as input, the TCR library was made. Building the TCR beta libraries relied on iRepertoire HTBI primers, and CDR3 regions underwent Arm-PCR. TCRdb re-derived calls from the multiplex PCR reads in MiXCR, one entry per CDR3 protein. The sample includes over 350,000 distinct CDR3 sequences, less than 25% of them seen just once. Sequences were derived from peripheral blood mononuclear cells (PBMCs), sampled when the disease was refractory, from a patient treated with antithyroid drugs. The receptors here all came from a female donor with Graves disease.

This clonotype was counted only a few times. This rearrangement joins TRBV27 to TRBJ1-2; weak D call: TRBD1 (5 bases). Trimming shortened V by 5 bases and J by 8 bases, and 12 bases separated the two germline ends. CDR1 is MNHEY, CDR2 SMNVEV, per germline (reference sequence). CDR3 length: 12 amino acids. CDR3 region: CASSPGPWGYTF. CDR3 nucleotides: TGTGCCAGCAGTCCGGGGCCCTGGGGCTACACCTTC.

Comments on this clonotype: This may stem from a read error, because a much larger clone lies one nucleotide away. The chain carries TRBV9 and TRBJ2-4; 9 bases line up with TRBD2. Per the germline V gene, CDR1 is SGDLS and CDR2 is YYNGEE. This CDR3 has 17 amino acids. This CDR3 reads CASSLTSGPVAKNIQHF. CDR3 nucleotides: TGTGCCAGCAGCCTGACTAGCGGACCCGTAGCCAAAAACATTCAGCACTTC.

The V gene is TRBV6-9, the J gene TRBJ2-7; D is undetermined. Between the trimmed V and J ends, which lost 3 bases and 4 bases, there was a span of 7 bases. CDR3 length: 12 amino acids. The V gene's germline CDR1 is MNHGY and CDR2 SVAAGI. The CDR3 reads CASSYFTYEQYF. CDR3 DNA: TGTGCCAGCAGTTACTTTACATACGAGCAGTACTTC.

This chain links TRBV13 with TRBJ1-1, with D unresolved. V lost 2 bases and J 1 base, leaving 8 bases between the germline ends. Germline V gene data show CDR1 as PRHDT and CDR2 as FYEKMQ (reference sequence). This CDR3 is 14 amino acids long. The CDR3: CASSLRRGNTEAFF. In nucleotides, the CDR3 is TGTGCCAGCAGCTTACGACGGGGGAACACTGAAGCTTTCTTT.

The chain carries TRBV6-2 or TRBV6-3 and TRBJ2-4; 7 positions match TRBD1. The CDR3 has 14 amino acids. J lost 5 bases, V lost 5 bases, and 6 bases had no gene match. Germline V lookup: CDR1 MNHEY, CDR2 SVGEGT. CDR3 in DNA: TGTGCCAGCAGTACTACAGGGGACCAAAACATTCAGTACTTC. Its protein product is CASSTTGDQNIQYF.

This clonotype was observed at least ten times. This rearrangement joins TRBV15 to TRBJ2-2, with 12 positions matching TRBD2. Germline V gene lookup returns CDR1 LNHNV and CDR2 YYDKDF (reference sequence). There are 18 residues in the CDR3. V lost 0 bases and J lost 5; bases outside the gene matches: 7. The CDR3 region is CATSRDGLAGSGTGELFF. In DNA form, the CDR3 reads TGTGCCACCAGCAGAGACGGACTAGCGGGGTCGGGGACCGGGGAGCTGTTTTTT.

Many counts were recorded for this clonotype. J is TRBJ1-4 and V is TRBV4-1; perhaps TRBD1 as D (5 bases). The CDR3 spans 15 residues. V lost 4 bases, J lost 4 bases, and 13 bases lay in between. Germline values: CDR1 MGHRA, CDR2 YSYEKL. The CDR3 here is CASSLSGGVNEKLFF. The CDR3 DNA reads TGCGCCAGCAGCCTCTCTGGGGGAGTTAATGAAAAACTGTTTTTT.

In its sample, this clonotype was seen many times. The chain combines TRBV12-3 or TRBV12-4 with TRBJ2-2, with D hard to call. This CDR3 contains 15 residues. V gave up 6 bases and J gave up 3 bases, with 14 bases separating them. The CDR3 spells CASRSRLRDTGELFF. CDR3 nucleotide sequence: TGTGCCAGCAGGTCACGGTTGCGAGACACCGGGGAGCTGTTTTTT.

The chain employs TRBV7-9 and TRBJ2-1, with D possibly TRBD1 on 5 matching bases. Germline V gene lookup returns CDR1 SEHNR and CDR2 FQNEAQ (reference sequence). V was cut by 3 bases and J by 8 bases, with 11 bases left in between. The CDR3 is made up of 13 amino acids. The CDR3 reads CASSLTSGHEQFF. In DNA form, the CDR3 reads TGTGCCAGCAGCTTGACATCAGGGCATGAGCAGTTCTTC.

This clonotype was counted ten times or more. The chain combines TRBV28 with TRBJ2-1; a weak D match, TRBD2 (6 bases). V was trimmed by 6 bases and J by 4 bases, leaving 13 bases between them. CDR3 length: 14 residues. Germline CDR1 is MDHEN and CDR2 is SYDVKM. CDR3 in amino acids: CASSLSGGYNEQFF. The CDR3 nucleotides are TGTGCCAGCAGCCTCTCCGGGGGTTACAATGAGCAGTTCTTC.

This clonotype was observed once. This may be a read error, as it is one base from a much larger clone. The conserved phenylalanine or tryptophan normally closing the CDR3 is absent here, so this likely arose from a read error. The chain uses TRBV12-3 or TRBV12-4 and TRBJ1-2; D perhaps matches TRBD1 (6 bases). Trimming cost V 7 bases and J 10 bases, with 19 bases left between them. The CDR3 runs to 13 residues. This CDR3 is CASNPGWAGDYTS. As DNA, the CDR3 is TGTGCCAGCAATCCGGGGTGGGCAGGGGACTACACCTCC.

This clonotype was detected ten times or more. The rearrangement joins TRBV12-3 or TRBV12-4 to TRBJ1-3, with TRBD1 matching 7 bases. The CDR3 is made up of 16 amino acids. Unmatched junction bases numbered 10, after V lost 5 bases and J lost 3 bases. CDR3 in DNA: TGTGCCAGCAGTACCCGACAGGGTTTGAGTGGAAACACCATATATTTT. Its translation is CASSTRQGLSGNTIYF.

The V gene is TRBV20-1, the J gene TRBJ2-7; D possibly corresponds to TRBD2 (6 bases). Trimming removed 2 bases from V and 0 bases from J, with 17 bases in between. The germline gives CDR1 DFQATT, CDR2 SNEGSKA (reference sequence). The CDR3 is 16 amino acids. Here the CDR3 DNA reads TGCAGTGCTAGATCAACCGGGACTCGCAGCTCCTACGAGCAGTACTTC. This encodes CSARSTGTRSSYEQYF.

A few counts support this clonotype. The rearrangement links TRBV20-1 to TRBJ1-4; D is unresolved. With 6 bases removed from V and 5 bases from J, the gap between germline ends came to 7 bases. CDR1 is DFQATT and CDR2 is SNEGSKA in the germline V gene (reference sequence). The CDR3 length is 11 residues. DNA for the CDR3: TGCAGTGCGGCAGAAAATGAAAAACTGTTTTTT. It translates to CSAAENEKLFF.

A few counts support this clonotype. The V and J genes are TRBV5-1 and TRBJ2-5; D remains unclear. The CDR3 runs to 14 residues. The germline CDR1 and CDR2 sequences are SGHRS and YFSETQ. V gave up 4 bases and J gave up 5 bases, with 15 bases separating them. The CDR3 sequence: CASSPRPGWETQYF. In DNA, the CDR3 is TGCGCCAGCAGCCCGCGACCCGGGTGGGAGACCCAGTACTTC.

V is TRBV7-2 and J is TRBJ2-3, with 7 bases aligning to TRBD1. Germline V gives CDR1 SGHTA, CDR2 FQGNSA. The CDR3 runs to 15 residues. After removal of 1 base from V and 4 bases from J, the junction contained 5 bases not matched to a gene. The CDR3: CASSLGGRGSDTQYF. The CDR3, as DNA: TGTGCCAGCAGCTTAGGTGGCAGGGGGTCAGATACGCAGTATTTT.

V gene TRBV7-2 combines with J gene TRBJ1-1; D is uncertain. This CDR3 has 13 residues. V lost 4 bases and J lost 3, with 9 bases in between. Germline-derived CDR1 and CDR2 are SGHTA and FQGNSA. The chain's CDR3 is CASSWEGDTEAFF. In DNA, the CDR3 is TGTGCCAGCAGCTGGGAAGGCGACACTGAAGCTTTCTTT. Full variable domain (missing parts from reference TRBV7-2 and TRBJ1-1): GAGVSQSPSNKVTEKGKDVELRCDPISGHTALYWYRQSLGQGLEFLIYFQGNSAPDKSGLPSDRFSAERTGGSVSTLTIQRTQQEDSAVYLCASSWEGDTEAFFGQGTRLTVV.

As for this clonotype: A much larger clone differs from this one at a single base, so this may be a read error. The rearrangement uses TRBV5-5 and TRBJ1-2; 7 bases are a match to TRBD1. V shed 4 bases, J shed 6 bases, and the junction held 6 bases outside the gene matches. This CDR3 spans 13 amino acids. Germline V gene sequence: CDR1 SGHKS, CDR2 YYEKEE (reference sequence). CDR3 protein: CASSTPGQNGYTF. The CDR3, as DNA: TGTGCCAGCAGCACTCCGGGACAGAATGGCTACACCTTC.

A word on this clonotype: At one boundary the junction diverges from the germline segment, which might be a read error. V is TRBV6-6 and J is TRBJ2-7; D might be TRBD2 (6 bases). The CDR3 contains 13 residues. Germline assignment: CDR1 MNHNY and CDR2 SVGAGI (reference sequence). CDR3 in DNA: TGTGCCAGCAGTTACACGTTAGCGGAACAGGTCGGCTTC. It yields the protein CASSYTLAEQVGF.

This clonotype was counted at least ten times. V and J are TRBV7-2 and TRBJ2-2, with TRBD2 matching 12 bases. Germline trimming cut 5 bases from V and 4 bases from J; bases unmatched to any gene: 8. The germline CDR1 and CDR2 sequences are SGHTA and FQGNSA. The CDR3 extends over 17 amino acids. The CDR3 DNA follows: TGTGCCAGCAGCACCCGACTAGCGGGAGTGGGCACCGGGGAGCTGTTTTTT. Translated: CASSTRLAGVGTGELFF.

This chain uses TRBV7-9 with TRBJ2-7; D remains unclear. The CDR3 contains 19 residues. Trimming shortened V by 5 bases and J by 2 bases, and 28 bases separated the two germline ends. Germline CDR1 and CDR2: SEHNR and FQNEAQ (reference sequence). DNA of the CDR3: TGTGCCAGCAGCCACGGTCCAGGTGCCACCCCTTACATTACCTACGAGCAGTACTTC. It is translated as CASSHGPGATPYITYEQYF.

V usage is TRBV10-2 and J usage is TRBJ1-4; 7 nucleotides line up with TRBD1. Trimming removed 6 bases from V and 4 bases from J; junction bases left unmatched: 5. The length of the CDR3 is 14 residues. Germline V gene data show CDR1 as WSHSY and CDR2 as SAAADI. In DNA form, the CDR3 reads TGCGCCAGCAGAACGACAGGGATTAATGAAAAACTGTTTTTT. Its translation is CASRTTGINEKLFF.

This chain joins TRBV9 and TRBJ1-6; no clear D. The V end lost 4 bases, the J end lost 5 bases, and 13 bases lay between the germline ends. CDR1 SGDLS and CDR2 YYNGEE come from the germline V gene. The CDR3 totals 15 residues. The CDR3 bases are TGTGCCAGCAGCACCGGGTCAGCTGATAATTCACCCCTCCACTTT. Translated, it gives CASSTGSADNSPLHF.

The rearrangement joins TRBV5-1 to TRBJ1-2; D is uncertain. Germline V lookup: CDR1 SGHRS, CDR2 YFSETQ. This CDR3 region has 13 residues. V was trimmed by 5 bases and J by 6 bases, leaving 14 bases between them. The CDR3 DNA reads TGCGCCAGCAGTTTCTCGGGAGGAGATGGCTACACCTTC. Amino acid sequence: CASSFSGGDGYTF.

The chain recombines TRBV6-1 with TRBJ1-1, with 9 nucleotides matching TRBD1. The CDR3 covers 15 residues. The germline V gene encodes CDR1 MNHNS and CDR2 SASEGT. Trimming cost V 2 bases and J 2 bases; bases outside gene matches: 3. CDR3 residues: CASSERTGANTEAFF. The CDR3 DNA reads TGTGCCAGCAGTGAAAGGACAGGGGCTAACACTGAAGCTTTCTTT.

This clonotype has at least ten counts. This chain connects TRBV12-3 or TRBV12-4 to TRBJ2-2, with 8 bases identical to TRBD1. V was clipped by 4 bases and J by 4 bases; unmatched bases: 5. This CDR3 comprises 15 residues. CDR3 loop: CASSSPGTGTGELFF. In DNA form, the CDR3 reads TGTGCCAGCAGTTCACCCGGGACAGGCACCGGGGAGCTGTTTTTT.

Here the CDR3 reads CASRGQAITEAFF. Written as DNA, the CDR3 is TGTGCCAGTCGAGGACAGGCGATCACTGAAGCTTTCTTT. V is TRBV19 and J is TRBJ1-1; TRBD1 agrees at 7 bases. The CDR3 length is 13 residues. CDR1 and CDR2 (germline): LNHDA, SQIVND (reference sequence). Losses at the gene ends were 8 bases for V and 4 bases for J; bases not matched to a gene: 7.

The V and J genes are TRBV7-2 and TRBJ2-2; D is perhaps TRBD2 (6 bases). CDR1 is SGHTA and CDR2 is FQGNSA in the germline V gene. V was cut by 1 base and J by 6 bases, with 15 bases left in between. This CDR3 has 16 residues. CDR3 nucleotide sequence: TGTGCCAGCAGCTTAGTTGCCAGCTGGAGGGCCGGGGAGCTGTTTTTT. As protein: CASSLVASWRAGELFF.

About this clonotype itself: A much larger clone sits a single nucleotide away, making a read error possible. The V gene is TRBV28, the J gene TRBJ1-1, with D tentatively TRBD1 (5 bases). The CDR3 loop spans 13 amino acids. Germline CDR1 is MDHEN and CDR2 is SYDVKM. Trimming pared 6 bases from V and 3 bases from J, leaving 11 bases between. The CDR3 DNA is TGTGCCAGCAGCCATGGGGGTTACACTGAAGCTTTCTTT. It specifies CASSHGGYTEAFF.

This clonotype has at least ten counts. The chain combines TRBV12-3 or TRBV12-4 with TRBJ1-1; 9 positions match TRBD1. V gave up 7 bases and J gave up 1 base; unmatched junction bases: 7. The CDR3 is 15 amino acids. The CDR3 protein is CASKVSGQGNTEAFF. CDR3 bases: TGTGCCAGCAAAGTATCGGGACAGGGGAACACTGAAGCTTTCTTT.

This clonotype was seen a handful of times. The genes are TRBV7-9 and TRBJ1-2; D is ambiguous. The CDR3 length is 13 residues. V lost 5 bases and J lost 7, with 14 bases in between. CDR1 is SEHNR, CDR2 FQNEAQ, per germline (reference sequence). The CDR3 nucleotides are TGTGCCAGCAGCCCCCCGGGCACAGCTGGCTACACCTTC. Encoded protein: CASSPPGTAGYTF.